The 2 T cell receptor beta chains below were found in one sample sequenced in a study of blood T cell repertoires in COVID-19 (dated by TCRdb to the early 2020s). The library was obtained by the immunoSEQ multiplex PCR assay. TCRdb stores this immuneACCESS table with in-frame sequences only. Part of the clones is absent; in the studies checked, under half of the shortfall reflects unresolved V genes, and no reason is known for the rest. A total of roughly 250,000 clones appear in this sample, 80% to 90% of them only once. Together, the top ten hold over 2.5% of the sample. Sequencing was done on a sample of PBMCs or T cells enriched from blood (not recorded which). Source of these receptors: a woman between 35 and 50 years old who had been exposed to COVID-19.

The chain uses TRBV10-3 and TRBJ2-2; 12 bases are shared with TRBD2. The V and J ends lost 2 bases and 6 bases, in that order; junction bases with no gene match: 1. Looked up from germline, CDR1 is ENHRY and CDR2 is SYGVKD. The CDR3 has 15 residues. The CDR3 region has the DNA TGTGCCATCAGTGAGGCTAGCGGGGGGGCCGGGGAGCTGTTTTTT. The encoded protein is CAISEASGGAGELFF.

Comments on this clone: One end of the junction fails to match germline, which may point to a read error. The chain joins TRBV5-1 to TRBJ1-2; possibly TRBD1 for D (5 bases). CDR3 length: 14 amino acids. Germline lookup yields CDR1 SGHRS and CDR2 YFSETQ. CDR3 DNA: TGTGCCAGCAGCCGCCAGGGTGTAGGGGATGGCTACACCTTC. As protein: CASSRQGVGDGYTF.